This is a list of T cell receptor beta chains from one sample in a study of blood T cells in healthy people across ages. TCRdb re-derived calls from the 5' RACE reads in MiXCR, one entry per CDR3 protein. Of some 1,800,000 distinct CDR3 sequences listed, approximately 39% were seen once; the top ten hold roughly 24%. Sequenced input: blood. Receptors were obtained from a human donor in good health. Both conserved end residues are part of each CDR3. The D gene is left open where the match is weak. Size is omitted from some rows. Given values are once, few, many or a class for expanded clones.

TRBJ2-4,.,.,TRBV5-5,TGTGCCAGCAGCTTGGCCTGGGACGACTACTACGAGCGGTACTTC,CASSLAWDDYYERYF
TRBJ1-2,few,.,TRBV30,TGTGCCTGGACGGGGTTAGTCACGGGCGGCTACACCTTC,CAWTGLVTGGYTF
TRBJ2-1,.,.,TRBV27,TGTGCCAGCAGTCACCGGACTTGCGTGCACAATGAGCAGTTCTTC,CASSHRTCVHNEQFF
TRBJ2-1,.,TRBD2,TRBV10-3,TGTGCCATCAGTGGGAGGGAGCTAGCGGGACGCCCATACAATGAGCAGTTCTTC,CAISGRELAGRPYNEQFF
TRBJ1-4,.,.,TRBV27,TGTGCCAGCAGTTTATTTCAGGGAACTGAAAAACTGTTTTTT,CASSLFQGTEKLFF
TRBJ2-3,.,TRBD2,TRBV4-3,TGCGCCAGCAGCCACACCTGGGTGCGGGGGGCTACCTTCGAGGTAGATACGCAGTATTTT,CASSHTWVRGATFEVDTQYF
TRBJ2-1,.,.,TRBV7-3,TGTGCCAGCAGCTTAACGCCGCCGAGCTCCTACAATGAGCAGTTCTTC,CASSLTPPSSYNEQFF
TRBJ1-2,few,.,TRBV20-1,TGCAGTGCTATGCAGGGTACTAACTATGGCTACACCTTC,CSAMQGTNYGYTF
TRBJ2-3,few,TRBD2,TRBV29-1,TGCAGCGTTGTACTAGCGGGGGGGCCCAGCACAGATACGCAGTATTTT,CSVVLAGGPSTDTQYF
TRBJ1-1,few,.,TRBV13,TGTGCCAGCAGCTACTTAACCACGGACGTCGGCGCTGAAGCTTTCTTT,CASSYLTTDVGAEAFF
TRBJ1-5,.,.,TRBV7-9,TGTGCCTGCACCCGGGATAGCAATCAGCCCCAGCATTTT,CACTRDSNQPQHF
TRBJ2-7,many,.,TRBV18,TGTGCCAGCTCACCAAGGTTAGGCGAGCAGTACTTC,CASSPRLGEQYF
TRBJ2-7,.,.,TRBV7-2,TGTGCCAGCAGCACGACCGGGACAACAGGCTACGAGCAGTACTTC,CASSTTGTTGYEQYF
TRBJ1-6,.,.,TRBV7-2,TGTGCCAGCAGCTCGCGCCCTGGGGGAAATTCACCCCTCCACTTT,CASSSRPGGNSPLHF
TRBJ2-3,few,.,TRBV4-3,TGCGCCAGCAGCCAAGAAGGACCGCCCAACCCAGATACGCAGTATTTT,CASSQEGPPNPDTQYF
TRBJ2-1,.,.,TRBV11-2,TGTGCCAGCAGCGTCGGGACGGGGGAGCAGTTCTTC,CASSVGTGEQFF
TRBJ2-7,.,.,TRBV3-1,TGTGCCAGCAGCCAAGGCCCAGGGGTTCTAGGGTACGAGCAGTACTTC,CASSQGPGVLGYEQYF
TRBJ2-7,.,.,TRBV21-1,TGTGCCAGCAGCAAAGGACGGCACTTGAGCTCCTACGAGCAGTACTTC,CASSKGRHLSSYEQYF
TRBJ1-2,few,.,TRBV20-1,TGCAGTGCTATCCCTGGGATTAACTATGGCTACACCTTC,CSAIPGINYGYTF
TRBJ2-7,.,TRBD1,TRBV29-1,TGCAGCGTCCTGGGACAGACCTACGAGCAGTACTTC,CSVLGQTYEQYF
TRBJ2-4,few,.,TRBV5-6,TGTGCCAGCAGCTCGTACAGGGCGCAGGCCAAAAACATTCAGTACTTC,CASSSYRAQAKNIQYF
TRBJ2-5,.,.,TRBV6-5,TGTGCCAGCAGTTACTCGAAGTCCAGGGCGCAAGAGACCCAGTACTTC,CASSYSKSRAQETQYF
TRBJ2-7,few,TRBD2,TRBV13,TGTGCCAGCAAAAATGTAGCGGGACTAGCGGGGTTGCAGTACTTC,CASKNVAGLAGLQYF
TRBJ1-5,.,.,TRBV4-3,TGCGCCAGCAGCCAAGTTAGGGATTATAGCAATCAGCCCCAGCATTTT,CASSQVRDYSNQPQHF
TRBJ2-3,many,TRBD2,TRBV11-1,TGTGCCAGCAGCTTCCTAGCGGGGACCACAGATACGCAGTATTTT,CASSFLAGTTDTQYF
TRBJ2-6,.,TRBD2,TRBV6-1,TGTGCCAGCAGTGTACCCCGGGACTATAAAGATGGGGCCAACGTCCTGACTTTC,CASSVPRDYKDGANVLTF
TRBJ2-5,few,.,TRBV7-2,TGTGCCAGCAGCTTTGGCAGGGGAGCGGAGACCCAGTACTTC,CASSFGRGAETQYF
TRBJ2-6,.,TRBD2,TRBV13,TGTGCCAGCAGCTCCTTGGGGAGGGCGGACGTCCTGACTTTC,CASSSLGRADVLTF
TRBJ2-7,few,TRBD2,TRBV29-1,TGCAGCGTTGGCGTGGGGGGGACGACCTACGAGCAGTACTTC,CSVGVGGTTYEQYF
TRBJ2-5,few,TRBD1,TRBV20-1,TGCAGTGCTACCAAGACAGGGGGAGAGACCCAGTACTTC,CSATKTGGETQYF
TRBJ2-5,many,.,TRBV20-1,TGCAGTGCTAGTCCGTCCGGGGCCGAAGAGACCCAGTACTTC,CSASPSGAEETQYF
TRBJ2-7,.,TRBD2,TRBV28,TGTGCCAGCAGTTCCCGGGGGGGAATCGCCTACGAGCAGTACTTC,CASSSRGGIAYEQYF
TRBJ2-5,once,.,TRBV7-8,TGTGCCAGCAGCTTAAGGCCTGATAGAGAGACCCAGTACTTC,CASSLRPDRETQYF
TRBJ2-4,.,TRBD1,TRBV2,TGTGCCAGCAGTGACTCCCAGGGGGATGTCAGCATTCAGTACTTC,CASSDSQGDVSIQYF
TRBJ1-5,.,.,TRBV27,TGTGCCAGCAGTCTGGCCTACGATCAGCCCCAGCATTTT,CASSLAYDQPQHF
TRBJ1-6,.,.,TRBV30,TGTGCCTGGAGTTTAAGAGCAGGGTTGGCCCTCCACTTT,CAWSLRAGLALHF